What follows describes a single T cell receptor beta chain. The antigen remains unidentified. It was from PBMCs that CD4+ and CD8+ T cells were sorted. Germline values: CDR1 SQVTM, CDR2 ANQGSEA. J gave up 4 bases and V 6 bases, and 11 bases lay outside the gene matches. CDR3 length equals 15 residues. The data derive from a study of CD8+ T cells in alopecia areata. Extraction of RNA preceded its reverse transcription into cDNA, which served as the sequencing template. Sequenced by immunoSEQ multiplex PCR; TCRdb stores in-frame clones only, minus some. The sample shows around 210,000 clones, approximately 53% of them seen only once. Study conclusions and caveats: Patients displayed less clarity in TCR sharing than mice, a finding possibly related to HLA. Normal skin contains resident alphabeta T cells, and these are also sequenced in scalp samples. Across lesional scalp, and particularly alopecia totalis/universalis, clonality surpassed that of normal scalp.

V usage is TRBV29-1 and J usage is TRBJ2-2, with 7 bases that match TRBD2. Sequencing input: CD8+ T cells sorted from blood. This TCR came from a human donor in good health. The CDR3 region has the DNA TGCAGCGTCGCGACAGCCGGGGGGTCCACCGGGGAGCTGTTTTTT. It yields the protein CSVATAGGSTGELFF.